A selection of T cell receptor beta chains follows, all from one sample in a study of shared clonotypes between healthy human individuals. Sequencing was performed with immunoSEQ multiplex PCR; in TCRdb, only in-frame clones are kept and a portion is missing. Here the sample spans approximately 1.4 million clones, approximately 98% being singletons. Sequencing input: naive CD4+ T cells sorted from blood. The receptors derive from a man aged 30 to 45 in good health. Both conserved end residues are part of each CDR3. D genes are given only for firm matches. Clone size is stated in some rows and not others, as once, few, many or a class when expanded.

j_gene	d_gene	v_gene	abundance	CDR3nt	CDR3aa
TRBJ2-7	NA	TRBV5-1	NA	TGCGCCAGCAGCTTGACCAGTAACGAGCAGTACTTC	CASSLTSNEQYF
TRBJ2-1	TRBD2	TRBV15	NA	TGTGCCACCAGCAGGGGACTAGCGGGAGGCAATGAGCAGTTCTTC	CATSRGLAGGNEQFF
TRBJ2-5	NA	TRBV6-5	NA	TGTGCCAGCAGACGCGGGTTGTTAGAGACCCAGTACTTC	CASRRGLLETQYF
TRBJ2-7	NA	TRBV28	NA	TGTGCCAGCAGTTCTGCCCAGGGCAGGGGAGCAACCTACGAGCAGTACTTC	CASSSAQGRGATYEQYF
TRBJ2-7	NA	TRBV27	NA	TGTGCCAGCAGCCCGGGGGTTTTAGCGTGGATCCCCTACGAGCAGTACTTC	CASSPGVLAWIPYEQYF
TRBJ2-7	NA	TRBV10-3	NA	TGTGCCACCATGGGGTCGAGCTCCTACGAGCAGTACTTC	CATMGSSSYEQYF
TRBJ1-5	NA	TRBV6-6	NA	TGTGCCAGCACCGGACAAAGAATCAATCAGCCCCAGCATTTT	CASTGQRINQPQHF
TRBJ2-3	NA	TRBV5-6	NA	TGTGCCAGCAGTTTGGGGAGCGCAAGGACAGATACGCAGTATTTT	CASSLGSARTDTQYF
TRBJ2-7	NA	TRBV15	NA	TGTGCCACCAGCAGATTTTTGGGCTACGAGCAGTACTTC	CATSRFLGYEQYF
TRBJ2-1	TRBD1	TRBV7-6	NA	TGTGCCAGCAGCCTAGGACAGGGGTGGGATGAGCAGTTCTTC	CASSLGQGWDEQFF
TRBJ1-1	NA	TRBV4-3	NA	TGCGCCAGCAGCCAAGCCTATTGGGGAGTAAACACTGAAGCTTTCTTT	CASSQAYWGVNTEAFF
TRBJ2-2	NA	TRBV10-1	NA	TGCGCCAGCAGCAAGACCCCCTTGGGGGGCGCGAACACCGGGGAGCTGTTTTTT	CASSKTPLGGANTGELFF
TRBJ2-7	TRBD2	TRBV28	NA	TGTGCCAGCGTCAGCGGGAGGTACGAGCAGTACTTC	CASVSGRYEQYF
TRBJ2-1	TRBD2	TRBV9	once	TGTGCCAGCAGCGTAGACGATCCAGCGGGAGTCTTAAATGAGCAGTTCTTC	CASSVDDPAGVLNEQFF
TRBJ1-2	NA	TRBV5-4	NA	TGTGCCAGCAGCCAGGGACAATCCTATGGCTACACCTTC	CASSQGQSYGYTF
TRBJ1-2	TRBD1	TRBV28	NA	TGTGCCAGCAGTTTAATGTTGGGACAGTCGGGCTACACCTTC	CASSLMLGQSGYTF
TRBJ2-6	NA	TRBV5-4	NA	TGTGCCAGCAGACCGGTCTCAGGGGCTGGGGCCAACGTCCTGACTTTC	CASRPVSGAGANVLTF
TRBJ2-7	NA	TRBV9	NA	TGTGCCAGCAGCGTAGGAAGGGACTCCAGGTCCTACGAGCAGTACTTC	CASSVGRDSRSYEQYF
TRBJ1-1	TRBD1	TRBV19	NA	TGTGCCAGTAGGGACAGGGGGCTCAGAGGTGAAGCTTTCTTT	CASRDRGLRGEAFF
TRBJ2-1	NA	TRBV2	NA	TGTGCCAGCAGGGGTAGAGAGCCCAGCTCCTACAATGAGCAGTTCTTC	CASRGREPSSYNEQFF
TRBJ2-5	TRBD1	TRBV7-2	NA	TGTGCCAGCAGCCCGACAGGGGGCCCAGAGACCCAGTACTTC	CASSPTGGPETQYF
TRBJ2-7	NA	TRBV5-1	NA	TGCGCCAGCAGCTTGGTTGCGGAAACCTACGAGCAGTACTTC	CASSLVAETYEQYF
TRBJ1-5	NA	TRBV30	NA	TGTGCCTGGAGTGTACTAGGGGATCAGCCCCAGCATTTT	CAWSVLGDQPQHF
TRBJ1-1	NA	TRBV15	NA	TGTGCCACCAGCAGAGATCAGGACTTTGAGGGGAGTACTGAAGCTTTCTTT	CATSRDQDFEGSTEAFF
TRBJ1-1	TRBD1	TRBV5-1	NA	TGCGCCAGCAGCCACGACAGGGAATATAGAGTCACTGAAGCTTTCTTT	CASSHDREYRVTEAFF
TRBJ2-5	NA	TRBV15	NA	TGTGCCACCAGCAGAGACCAAGAAGAGACCCAGTACTTC	CATSRDQEETQYF
TRBJ2-5	TRBD1	TRBV30	NA	TGTGCCTGGATTACGCAGTCCGGGACAGGGGGCGCAGGGGAGACCCAGTACTTC	CAWITQSGTGGAGETQYF
TRBJ1-5	TRBD1	TRBV28	NA	TGTGCCAGCAGAGGGGGCGCTGGGACTCAGCCCCAGCATTTT	CASRGGAGTQPQHF
TRBJ2-1	NA	TRBV29-1	NA	TGCAGCGTTGTTTCCAGGGCCCCCTACAATGAGCAGTTCTTC	CSVVSRAPYNEQFF
TRBJ2-5	NA	TRBV10-2	NA	TGCGCCAGCAGGCGAGCTGAGACCCAGTACTTC	CASRRAETQYF
TRBJ2-7	TRBD2	TRBV15	NA	TGTGCCACCAGCAGGGAGGGACTAGCCCGCGAGCAGTACTTC	CATSREGLAREQYF
TRBJ2-7	TRBD1	TRBV27	NA	TGTGCCAGCGGGACAGGCCCATACGAGCAGTACTTC	CASGTGPYEQYF
TRBJ2-1	NA	TRBV2	NA	TGTGCCAGCAGGCCCCCTGGGGGTTCCTACAATGAGCAGTTCTTC	CASRPPGGSYNEQFF
TRBJ1-1	NA	TRBV10-3	once	TGTGCCATCAGTGGGTACGGGGTGAGGACTGAAGCTTTCTTT	CAISGYGVRTEAFF
TRBJ2-2	NA	TRBV7-3	NA	TGTGCCAGCAGTAAAGGCTACACCGGGGAGCTGTTTTTT	CASSKGYTGELFF
TRBJ1-3	TRBD1	TRBV5-4	NA	TGTGCCAGCAGCGGGGACAGGGCCTCTGGAAACACCATATATTTT	CASSGDRASGNTIYF
TRBJ1-2	NA	TRBV29-1	NA	TGCAGCGTTGAAAGTGCCCGGGACTATGGCTACACCTTC	CSVESARDYGYTF
TRBJ1-3	NA	TRBV4-1	NA	TGCGCCAGCAGCCAGTTGACAGGCTCTGGAAACACCATATATTTT	CASSQLTGSGNTIYF
TRBJ2-1	TRBD2	TRBV4-1	NA	TGCGCCAGCAGCCAAGAGTCCCTAGCGGGAGGTTCCTACAATGAGCAGTTCTTC	CASSQESLAGGSYNEQFF
TRBJ1-5	NA	TRBV28	NA	TGTGCCAGCAGTTTATTACTGGGCAATCAGCCCCAGCATTTT	CASSLLLGNQPQHF
TRBJ1-2	TRBD1	TRBV14	NA	TGTGCCAGCAGCCAAGTTAGGGGAGGGACAGCCTATGGCTACACCTTC	CASSQVRGGTAYGYTF
TRBJ1-5	TRBD1	TRBV6-5	NA	TGTGCCAGCAGGCAGTCAGGGGGTGGTCAGCCCCAGCATTTT	CASRQSGGGQPQHF
TRBJ1-4	NA	TRBV5-1	once	TGCGCCAGCCGTGGGGGGGTCCCCCTTACAACTAATGAAAAACTGTTTTTT	CASRGGVPLTTNEKLFF
TRBJ2-1	TRBD1	TRBV11-2	once	TGTGCCAGCAGCTTACGGACAGGGGCTTCCTCCTACAATGAGCAGTTCTTC	CASSLRTGASSYNEQFF
TRBJ2-7	TRBD1	TRBV18	once	TGTGCCAGCTCACCACCGGCACAGGGGCGATACGAGCAGTACTTC	CASSPPAQGRYEQYF
TRBJ1-4	TRBD1	TRBV7-9	NA	TGTGCCAGCAGCTTGGACAGGGGTGAAAAACTGTTTTTT	CASSLDRGEKLFF
TRBJ2-7	TRBD2	TRBV28	NA	TGTGCCAGCAGTTTCACCGGGACTAGTAACTACGAGCAGTACTTC	CASSFTGTSNYEQYF
TRBJ2-3	NA	TRBV9	NA	TGTGCCAGCAGCGTAGGCCCCGGGTCGACCGGGAGCACAGATACGCAGTATTTT	CASSVGPGSTGSTDTQYF
TRBJ1-2	NA	TRBV18	NA	TGTGCCAGCTCACCACTGGCCAGGGAGGACTATGGCTACACCTTC	CASSPLAREDYGYTF
TRBJ1-1	NA	TRBV6-1	NA	TGTGCCAGCTATAGCGTGCCTGAAGCTTTCTTT	CASYSVPEAFF
TRBJ1-2	NA	TRBV18	NA	TGTGCCAGCTCACCCCAGGAAAACTATGGCTACACCTTC	CASSPQENYGYTF
TRBJ1-1	TRBD1	TRBV2	NA	TGTGCCAGCAGCCCGGAGGGGGGGACAGGGGTCCCAGCTTTCTTT	CASSPEGGTGVPAFF
TRBJ2-6	TRBD1	TRBV5-1	NA	TGCGCCAGCAGCCCGGGACAGGGCCTCACTGGGGCCAACGTCCTGACTTTC	CASSPGQGLTGANVLTF
TRBJ2-7	TRBD2	TRBV4-2	NA	TGTGCCAGCAGCCGACAGCAGCGGGAGTTTACGGGCGAGCAGTACTTC	CASSRQQREFTGEQYF
TRBJ2-2	NA	TRBV7-8	NA	TGTGCCAGCATCGGGGGCGAGAGCGATTACGGGGAGCTGTTTTTT	CASIGGESDYGELFF